These T cell receptor beta chains were read from a single sample in a study of blood T cell repertoires in COVID-19. The method was immunoSEQ multiplex PCR; TCRdb's version includes in-frame clones alone and lacks a portion of them. The data hold some 300,000 clones, with around 84% observed a single time. Source material: peripheral blood. These receptors were obtained from a man between 65 and 85 years old with acute or convalescent COVID-19. CDR3s include the opening cysteine and the closing phenylalanine or tryptophan.

>TRBV24-1|TRBJ1-5
CATSASGQPQHF
>TRBV30|TRBJ2-5
CAWSRAGVFRETQYF
>TRBV5-1|TRBJ1-2
CASSLGTGVGYTF
>TRBV27|TRBJ1-6
CASRDRGSYNSPLHF
>TRBV20-1|TRBJ1-1
CSVRRNTEAFF
>TRBV19|TRBJ2-7
CASSPINRPSYEQYF
>TRBV9|TRBJ2-1
CASSVRLAGGEQFF
>TRBV24-1|TRBJ1-1
CATSDSPGSNTEAFF
>TRBV9|TRBJ1-5
CASSRGEGAGQPQHF
>TRBV19|TRBJ2-4
CASSIGRGGAGTKNIQYF
>TRBV29-1|TRBJ2-7
CSALSGTGTEQYF
>TRBV7-2|TRBJ2-2
CASSPSLGTSHTGELFF
>TRBV18|TRBJ1-1
CASSPGTPNTEAFF
>TRBV6-5|TRBJ1-2
CASSPRQDESYGYTF
>TRBV5-4|TRBJ2-2
CASSPGLITGELFF
>TRBV5-1|TRBJ1-4
CASSTGQGAPNEKLFF
>TRBV3-1/TRBV3-2|TRBJ2-7
CASSQGYRVSYEQYF
>TRBV9|TRBJ1-2
CASSLRTGGNGYTF
>TRBV5-1|TRBJ2-7
CASSLGGTGVVEQYF
>TRBV18|TRBJ2-3
CASSPLAAGATDTQYF